This T cell receptor (beta chain) comes out of a study of tumor-infiltrating lymphocytes in primary liver carcinoma. Background on the study: Enrolled patients were male and female, aged 30 to 69 years. Points from the study as a whole: Tumors had a significantly higher top-250-clone fraction than blood (p = 0.039). Just around 7.5-25% of top clones spanned all five tumor regions.

Concerning this clonotype: The antigen is not known.

The CDR3 is made up of 13 amino acids. J gave up 10 bases and V 7 bases, and 10 bases lay outside the gene matches. Per germline, CDR1 SGHVS and CDR2 FQNEAQ. Co-extraction yielded RNA and DNA from roughly 20-30 mg of unsorted bulk tissue. Those sampled were patients whose primary liver carcinoma was treated by surgical resection. A primer in the constant region served to generate TCR beta cDNA from 450 to 650 ng of total RNA. Nested multiplex PCR, run for three rounds with slightly modified ARM-PCR, yielded TCR beta libraries. Each of the first two PCR rounds ran approximately 11 cycles with TRBV1-TRBV30 forward and C-beta reverse primers. TCRdb reprocessed the multiplex PCR reads with MiXCR, giving one entry per CDR3 protein. Here the sample spans around 54,000 distinct CDR3 sequences, about 80% being singletons.

The TCR was taken from a man between 40 and 49 years old with primary liver carcinoma and hepatitis B virus infection. V gene TRBV7-8 combines with J gene TRBJ2-7; TRBD1 matches at 10 bases. Sequencing used liver tumor tissue from sampling region 2. Subset meaning: tumor region T2, inferior pole. CDR3 sequence reads: CASNRDRGVEQYF. The CDR3 DNA is TGTGCCAGCAACCGGGACAGGGGTGTCGAACAGTACTTC. The full variable domain, its missing parts supplied by reference TRBV7-8 and TRBJ2-7, is GAGVSQSPRYKVAKRGQDVALRCDPISGHVSLFWYQQALGQGPEFLTYFQNEAQLDKSGLPSDRFFAERPEGSVSTLKIQRTQQEDSAVYLCASNRDRGVEQYFGPGTRLTVT.